Reported below is one TCR beta chain. Germline values: CDR1 SGHNT, CDR2 YENEEA. V lost 4 bases and J lost 8, with 14 bases in between. There are 13 residues in the CDR3. TCRdb's copy holds only in-frame clones and misses some; the assay was immunoSEQ multiplex PCR. The table has around 150,000 clones, 85% to 95% seen once. The data were taken from a study of T cell responses to AZD1222 COVID-19 vaccine. Study details: Samples with a second dose at about 4 or about 12 weeks were pooled together.

The receptor's source is an adult in good health. V usage is TRBV11-3 and J usage is TRBJ1-1; D remains ambiguous. The input for sequencing was peripheral blood, taken on day 0 of AZD1222 vaccination. CDR3 sequence: CASSCVVSGEAFF. The DNA for the CDR3 is TGTGCCAGCAGCTGCGTAGTGTCCGGGGAAGCTTTCTTT.